These 8 T cell receptor beta chains were all obtained from the same sample, sequenced in a study of OX40 agonist ivuxolimab in advanced cancers. Sequencing used immunoSEQ multiplex PCR; TCRdb keeps in-frame clones, though not all of them. There are tens of thousands of clones in the sample; approximately 93% occur only once, and around 6% lies in the top ten. The sample in question was CD4+ or CD8+ T cells sorted from blood, obtained in a trial of the OX40 agonist ivuxolimab. Receptor source: an adult with an advanced solid tumor such as melanoma, head and neck, liver or kidney cancer.

The CDR3 loop reads CASSLGRGASTDTQYF. The CDR3 DNA reads as TGCGCCAGCAGCTTGGGGCGGGGAGCTAGCACAGATACGCAGTATTTT. J is TRBJ2-3 and V is TRBV5-1, with D possibly being TRBD2 (6 bases). V lost 0 bases, J lost 0 bases, and 11 bases lay in between. Germline CDR1 SGHRS, CDR2 YFSETQ. CDR3 length: 16 residues.

The chain recombines TRBV27 with TRBJ2-7; possibly TRBD1 or TRBD2 for D (5 bases each). The V end was cut by 4 bases, the J end by 5 bases, with 12 bases between. Germline V gene data show CDR1 as MNHEY and CDR2 as SMNVEV (reference sequence). The CDR3 is 13 residues long. The CDR3 reads CASSYLGVHEQYF. CDR3 DNA sequence: TGTGCCAGCAGTTACTTGGGGGTCCACGAGCAGTACTTC.

The chain employs TRBV11-2 and TRBJ2-3; no clear D. Trimming pared 1 base from V and 6 bases from J, leaving 8 bases between. CDR1 SGHAT and CDR2 FQNNGV come from the germline V gene. The CDR3 has 13 residues. The CDR3 loop is CASSLVSSDTQYF. The CDR3 DNA is TGTGCCAGCAGCTTAGTCTCGTCGGATACGCAGTATTTT.

The rearrangement uses TRBV13 and TRBJ1-4; TRBD1 matches at 8 bases. Germline V lookup: CDR1 PRHDT, CDR2 FYEKMQ (reference sequence). The CDR3 spans 14 residues. J lost 7 bases, V lost 3 bases, and 4 bases had no gene match. The CDR3, as DNA: TGTGCCAGCAGCTTTAGGACAGGGAGTGAAAAACTGTTTTTT. Translation: CASSFRTGSEKLFF.

The gene calls are TRBV19 and TRBJ1-1; D ambiguous. The CDR3 length is 14 residues. V was clipped by 6 bases and J by 5 bases, with 16 bases between them. Germline V gene sequence: CDR1 LNHDA, CDR2 SQIVND (reference sequence). The DNA of the CDR3 is TGTGCCAGTAGCTTGGGCCCCTTGGGGACTGAAGCTTTCTTT. Translating gives CASSLGPLGTEAFF.

The chain carries TRBV6-5 and TRBJ2-5; 8 bases map to TRBD2. Trimming took 4 bases from V and 5 from J; bases not matched to a gene: 12. This CDR3 has 16 amino acids. Germline values: CDR1 MNHEY, CDR2 SVGAGI. The CDR3 nucleotides are TGTGCCAGCAGTTTTGTCGCCAGCGGGGGTCGGGAGACCCAGTACTTC. It encodes CASSFVASGGRETQYF.

The chain couples TRBV9 to TRBJ2-1, with 10 bases matching TRBD1. CDR1 SGDLS and CDR2 YYNGEE come from the germline V gene. The CDR3 has 15 residues. The V gene end was trimmed by 2 bases and the J gene end by 6 bases; junction bases not matched to a gene: 5. The CDR3 region is CASSVRQGAVNEQFF. The CDR3 DNA reads TGTGCCAGCAGCGTCAGACAGGGGGCGGTCAATGAGCAGTTCTTC.

V and J are TRBV28 and TRBJ1-4; TRBD1 might be the D (5 bases). Trimming removed 5 bases from V and 0 bases from J, with 10 bases in between. Germline loops: CDR1 MDHEN, CDR2 SYDVKM. The CDR3 covers 15 residues. CDR3 in DNA: TGTGCCAGCAGTCCGGGGGACGCAACTAATGAAAAACTGTTTTTT. It specifies CASSPGDATNEKLFF. The full variable domain, rest sourced from reference TRBV28 and TRBJ1-4, is DVKVTQSSRYLVKRTGEKVFLECVQDMDHENMFWYRQDPGLGLRLIYFSYDVKMKEKGDIPEGYSVSREKKERFSLILESASTNQTSMYLCASSPGDATNEKLFFGSGTQLSVL.